Following are 15 T cell receptor beta chains from one sample sequenced in a study of blood T cell repertoires in COVID-19. This table comes from immunoSEQ multiplex PCR, and its TCRdb copy is limited to in-frame clones, with some not included. This table holds 55,000 to 70,000 clones, 87% found once. The specimen sequenced was peripheral blood. All receptors come from a woman aged 45 to 65 with COVID-19, enrolled during active disease.

This clone was recorded once. The chain links TRBV5-1 to TRBJ2-7; 11 positions agree with TRBD1. V was pared by 4 bases and J by 6 bases, with 3 bases of the junction left unmatched. CDR3 length: 13 residues. Germline V CDR1 and CDR2: SGHRS, YFSETQ. For the CDR3, the DNA is TGCGCCAGCAGCGCCGGGACAGGGGGCGAGCAGTACTTC. Encoded protein: CASSAGTGGEQYF.

The J gene is TRBJ2-7, the V gene TRBV7-9; a possible D gene is TRBD2 (6 bases). V lost 5 bases to trimming and J lost 5 bases, with 16 bases between them. The germline V gene encodes CDR1 SEHNR and CDR2 FQNEAQ (reference sequence). The CDR3 sequence is 14 residues long. The CDR3 spells CASSTGLRPNEQYF. DNA for the CDR3: TGTGCCAGCAGCACGGGACTCAGACCCAACGAGCAGTACTTC.

The chain joins TRBV12-5 to TRBJ1-2; unclear D gene. V was trimmed by 1 base and J by 4 bases, leaving 16 bases between them. The CDR3 covers 16 residues. CDR1 is LGHNT, CDR2 FRNRAP, per germline. The CDR3 DNA reads as TGTGCTAGTGGTTTGGCCGGATCCGGTAGCGTCTATGGCTACACCTTC. Amino acids: CASGLAGSGSVYGYTF.

Note on this clone: Germline is not matched at one junction end, which may reflect a read error. This sequence joins TRBV7-2 and TRBJ2-1; 11 bases align to TRBD2. This CDR3 region has 15 residues. The germline V gene has CDR1 SGHTA and CDR2 FQGNSA. CDR3 amino acids: CASRLAGGVGNEQFF. The CDR3, as DNA: TGTGCCAGCAGGTTAGCGGGAGGGGTAGGCAATGAGCAGTTCTTC.

V usage is TRBV20-1 and J usage is TRBJ2-7; TRBD2 might be the D (6 bases). Germline V CDR1 and CDR2: DFQATT, SNEGSKA (reference sequence). This CDR3 is 11 amino acids long. V lost 3 bases and J 9 bases, leaving 12 bases between the germline ends. CDR3 coding DNA: TGCAGTGCTAGTCGGGACGGGGGGCAGTACTTC. Its translation is CSASRDGGQYF.

This clone has a handful of counts. The chain carries TRBV28 and TRBJ1-1; no reliable D call. The V end was cut by 2 bases, the J end by 11 bases, with 12 bases between. The CDR3 sequence is 12 residues long. Germline V gene sequence: CDR1 MDHEN, CDR2 SYDVKM. The CDR3 loop is CASSLGSGRAFF. The CDR3 region has the DNA TGTGCCAGCAGTTTAGGGTCCGGGAGGGCTTTCTTT.

The chain employs TRBV5-1 and TRBJ2-2; 12 nucleotides align to TRBD2. This CDR3 region has 15 residues. V lost 3 bases to trimming and J lost 9 bases; unmatched junction nucleotides: 6. CDR1 SGHRS and CDR2 YFSETQ come from the germline V gene. CDR3 sequence (DNA): TGCGCCAGCAGCTCCCGACTAGCGGGAGCGCGGGAGCTGTTTTTT. This codes for CASSSRLAGARELFF.

This rearrangement joins TRBV5-4 to TRBJ2-7; possibly TRBD1 for D (6 bases). Between the trimmed V and J ends, which lost 4 bases and 3 bases, there was a span of 14 bases. The germline V gene has CDR1 SGHNT and CDR2 YYREEE (reference sequence). The CDR3 sequence is 14 residues long. CDR3 sequence (DNA): TGTGCCAGCAGCCTGGTGGGCAGGGGCTACGAGCAGTACTTC. Translated: CASSLVGRGYEQYF.

This chain connects TRBV29-1 to TRBJ1-1, with a weak D call TRBD1 (5 bases). The CDR3 is 13 residues long. The V end was cut by 6 bases, the J end by 4 bases, with 15 bases between. Looked up from germline, CDR1 is SQVTM and CDR2 is ANQGSEA. CDR3 nucleotides: TGCAGCGTCTGTAGGGGTTTAGGCACTGAAGCTTTCTTT. Protein sequence: CSVCRGLGTEAFF.

The V call is TRBV15, the J call TRBJ1-6, with D perhaps matching TRBD1 (6 bases). Trimming shortened V by 4 bases and J by 10 bases, and 14 bases separated the two germline ends. Per germline, CDR1 LNHNV and CDR2 YYDKDF (reference sequence). The CDR3 length is 14 residues. The CDR3 DNA reads as TGTGCCACCAGCACCCGGACAGTTGGATCACCCCTCCACTTT. Protein sequence: CATSTRTVGSPLHF.

This chain joins TRBV7-3 and TRBJ2-1; D not resolved. Germline CDR1 is SGHTA and CDR2 is FQGTGA. V was shortened by 4 bases and J by 8 bases, with 12 bases between the two germline ends. CDR3 length: 13 residues. CDR3 nucleotide sequence: TGTGCCAGCAGCTCTCCCCCCGTATATGAGCAGTTCTTC. Translating gives CASSSPPVYEQFF.

CDR3 sequence reads: CASSLTAGGGVVDEQYF. The CDR3 DNA follows: TGCGCCAGCAGCTTGACAGCGGGAGGGGGGGTTGTAGACGAGCAGTACTTC. This rearrangement joins TRBV5-1 to TRBJ2-7; TRBD2 matches 10 bases. The CDR3 sequence is 17 residues long. Looked up from germline, CDR1 is SGHRS and CDR2 is YFSETQ. V lost 1 base, J lost 5 bases, and 12 bases stayed unmatched.

The CDR3 region has the DNA TGTGCCAGTAGTTATCCCCTAGCGGGAGGGAACAATGAGCAGTTCTTC. Amino acid sequence: CASSYPLAGGNNEQFF. J is TRBJ2-1 and V is TRBV19; 12 bases match TRBD2. V dropped 5 bases and J dropped 5; count of bases not matched to a gene: 7. The CDR3 consists of 16 residues. Germline V gene data show CDR1 as LNHDA and CDR2 as SQIVND (reference sequence).

This chain uses TRBV5-6 with TRBJ1-1; no clear D gene. Germline CDR1 and CDR2: SGHDT and YYEEEE. The CDR3 has 14 residues. Deletions cut 1 base from V and 3 bases from J, with 10 bases between. DNA for the CDR3: TGTGCCAGCAGCTTGATACAGCAGTACACTGAAGCTTTCTTT. Translated, it gives CASSLIQQYTEAFF.

The rearrangement links TRBV19 to TRBJ2-7, with a weak D call TRBD1 (7 bases). Germline V lookup: CDR1 LNHDA, CDR2 SQIVND (reference sequence). V was trimmed by 1 base and J by 2 bases, leaving 15 bases between them. This CDR3 region has 16 residues. The CDR3 DNA sequence: TGTGCCAGTAGTATAGTTCGCGGGACAGCTCCCTACGAGCAGTACTTC. It is translated as CASSIVRGTAPYEQYF.